Reported below is one T cell receptor beta chain. These data belong to a study of blood T cell repertoires in COVID-19. Overall study context: Sources were T cells, B-cell-depleted T cells, or PBMCs; the material itself was cDNA or gDNA.

The germline V gene encodes CDR1 GTSNPN and CDR2 SVGIG (reference sequence). Losses at the gene ends were 0 bases for V and 2 bases for J; bases not matched to a gene: 7. The CDR3 loop spans 16 amino acids. In the original processing: Amplification of reference gene primers provided the estimated nucleated cell counts. TCRdb keeps only in-frame clones here, not all; method: immunoSEQ multiplex PCR. The V and J calls and clone size are taken from that table; D and trimming were inferred from the DNA. This sample has tens of thousands of clones; 92% occur once, and the top ten carry approximately 2.5%.

The chain uses TRBV30 and TRBJ2-5, with TRBD2 matching 9 bases. The clonotype originates from a man in his fifties with active COVID-19. Material for sequencing was peripheral blood. Written as DNA, the CDR3 is TGTGCCTGGAGTGTACTGGCTAGCGGGACTCAAGAGACCCAGTACTTC. Protein product: CAWSVLASGTQETQYF.